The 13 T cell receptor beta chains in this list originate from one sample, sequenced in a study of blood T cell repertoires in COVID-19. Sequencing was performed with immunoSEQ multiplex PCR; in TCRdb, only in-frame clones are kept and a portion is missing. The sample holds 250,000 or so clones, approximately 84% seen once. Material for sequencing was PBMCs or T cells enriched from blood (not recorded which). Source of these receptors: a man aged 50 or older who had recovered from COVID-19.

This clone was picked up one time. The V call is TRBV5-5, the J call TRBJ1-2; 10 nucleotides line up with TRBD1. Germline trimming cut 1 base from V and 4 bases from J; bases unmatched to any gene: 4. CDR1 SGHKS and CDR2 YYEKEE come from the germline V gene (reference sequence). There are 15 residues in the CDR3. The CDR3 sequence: CASSLRDRGGYGYTF. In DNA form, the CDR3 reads TGTGCCAGCAGCTTGAGGGACAGGGGCGGCTATGGCTACACCTTC.

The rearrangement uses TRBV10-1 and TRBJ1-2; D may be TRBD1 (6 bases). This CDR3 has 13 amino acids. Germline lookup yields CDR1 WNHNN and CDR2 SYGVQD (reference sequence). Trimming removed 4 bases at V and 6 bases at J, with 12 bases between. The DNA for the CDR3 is TGCGCCAGCAGTGCCACAGGGAGAGATGGCTACACCTTC. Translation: CASSATGRDGYTF.

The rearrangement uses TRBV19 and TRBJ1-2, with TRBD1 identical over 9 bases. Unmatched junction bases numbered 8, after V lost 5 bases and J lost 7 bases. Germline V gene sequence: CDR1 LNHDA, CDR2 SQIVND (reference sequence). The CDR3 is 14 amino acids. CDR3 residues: CASSHPGQGSGYTF. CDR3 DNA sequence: TGTGCCAGTAGTCATCCGGGACAGGGATCTGGCTACACCTTC.

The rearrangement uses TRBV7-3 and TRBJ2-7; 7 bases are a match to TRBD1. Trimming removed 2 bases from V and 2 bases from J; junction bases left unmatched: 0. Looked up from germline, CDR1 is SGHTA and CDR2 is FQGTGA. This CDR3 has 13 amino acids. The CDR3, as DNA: TGTGCCAGCAGCTTAGGGACAGCCTACGAGCAGTACTTC. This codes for CASSLGTAYEQYF.

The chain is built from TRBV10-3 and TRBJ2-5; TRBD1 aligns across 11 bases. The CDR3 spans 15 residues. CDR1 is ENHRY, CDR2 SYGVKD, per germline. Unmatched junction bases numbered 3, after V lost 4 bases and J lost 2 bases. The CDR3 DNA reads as TGTGCCATCAGTGGGACAGGGGGCGGACAAGAGACCCAGTACTTC. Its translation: CAISGTGGGQETQYF.

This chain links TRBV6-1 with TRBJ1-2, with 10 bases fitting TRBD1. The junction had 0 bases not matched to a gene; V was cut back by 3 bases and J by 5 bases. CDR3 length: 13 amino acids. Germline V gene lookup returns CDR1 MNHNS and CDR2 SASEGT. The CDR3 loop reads CASSEDRGYGYTF. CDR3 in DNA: TGTGCCAGCAGTGAGGACAGGGGGTATGGCTACACCTTC.

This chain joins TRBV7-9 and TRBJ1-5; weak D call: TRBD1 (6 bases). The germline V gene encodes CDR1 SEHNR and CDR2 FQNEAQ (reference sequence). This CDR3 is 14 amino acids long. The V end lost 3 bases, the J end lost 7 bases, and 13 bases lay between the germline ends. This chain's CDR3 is CASSFQGSPQPQHF. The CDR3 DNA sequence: TGTGCCAGCAGCTTCCAGGGGTCACCGCAGCCCCAGCATTTT.

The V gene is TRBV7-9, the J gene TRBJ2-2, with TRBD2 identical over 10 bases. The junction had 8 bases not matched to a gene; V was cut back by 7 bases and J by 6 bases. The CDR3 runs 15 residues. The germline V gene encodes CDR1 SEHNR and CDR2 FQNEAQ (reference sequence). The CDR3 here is CASTTSGGAAGELFF. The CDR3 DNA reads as TGTGCCAGCACCACAAGCGGGGGGGCGGCCGGGGAGCTGTTTTTT. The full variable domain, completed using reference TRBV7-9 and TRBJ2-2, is DTGVSQNPRHKITKRGQNVTFRCDPISEHNRLYWYRQTLGQGPEFLTYFQNEAQLEKSRLLSDRFSAERPKGSFSTLEIQRTEQGDSAMYLCASTTSGGAAGELFFGEGSRLTVL.

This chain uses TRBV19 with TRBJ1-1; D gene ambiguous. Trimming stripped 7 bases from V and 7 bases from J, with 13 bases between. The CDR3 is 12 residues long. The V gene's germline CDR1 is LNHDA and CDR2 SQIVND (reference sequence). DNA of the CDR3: TGTGCCAGTAAGTGGGGAGAGGGTGAAGCTTTCTTT. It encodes CASKWGEGEAFF.

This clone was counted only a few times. The CDR3 bases are TGTGCCAGTAGTAGTAGGGCAGGGGGAACTGAAGCTTTCTTT. Its protein is CASSSRAGGTEAFF. This chain links TRBV19 with TRBJ1-1; 7 positions agree with TRBD1. V gave up 4 bases and J gave up 5 bases; unmatched junction bases: 7. This CDR3 has 14 residues. Per germline, CDR1 LNHDA and CDR2 SQIVND (reference sequence).

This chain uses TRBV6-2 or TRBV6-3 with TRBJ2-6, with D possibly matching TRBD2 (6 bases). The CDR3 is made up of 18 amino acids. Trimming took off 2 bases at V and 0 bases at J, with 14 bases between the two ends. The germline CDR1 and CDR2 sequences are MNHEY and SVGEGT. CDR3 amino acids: CASSYRPRGSSGANVLTF. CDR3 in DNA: TGTGCCAGCAGTTACAGGCCCCGGGGGAGCTCTGGGGCCAACGTCCTGACTTTC.

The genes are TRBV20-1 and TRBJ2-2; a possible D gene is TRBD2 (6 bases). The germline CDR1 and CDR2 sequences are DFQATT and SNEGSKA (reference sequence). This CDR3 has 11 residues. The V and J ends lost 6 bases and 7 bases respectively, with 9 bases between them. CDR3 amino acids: CSALGGGELFF. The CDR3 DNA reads TGCAGTGCCCTGGGAGGCGGGGAGCTGTTTTTT.

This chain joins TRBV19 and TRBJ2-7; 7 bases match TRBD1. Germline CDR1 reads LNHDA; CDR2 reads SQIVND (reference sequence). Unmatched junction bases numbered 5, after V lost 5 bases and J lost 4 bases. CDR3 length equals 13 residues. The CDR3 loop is CASSPWDRYEQYF. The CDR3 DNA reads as TGTGCCAGTAGTCCCTGGGACAGATACGAGCAGTACTTC.